This TCR beta chain was captured by sequencing in a study of tumor and adjacent non-tumor tissue in lung cancer. Overall study: The patients, approximately 9 men and about 5 women, were about 31 to 76 with stage I to III disease.

Turning to this clonotype: What it recognizes is unknown. A much larger clonotype is one base distant, so this may be a read error.

A modified ARM-PCR protocol with three rounds of nested PCR amplified TCRbeta. MiXCR, applied by TCRdb to the multiplex PCR reads, yields one record per CDR3 protein. The data show roughly 74,000 distinct CDR3 sequences, with over 60% seen just once and 40% held by the top ten. This sample's RNA came from whole unsorted tissue. The normal lung tissue was taken more than 3 cm from the tumor edge. There are 15 residues in the CDR3. Germline CDR1 is SGHVS and CDR2 is FQNEAQ. Study-wide findings and caveats: Tumor TCR diversity, when higher, was linked to shorter survival. Top 100 clones took a larger repertoire share in normal lung.

V usage is TRBV7-8 and J usage is TRBJ1-2; D gene ambiguous. Sequencing was carried out using distant non-tumor lung tissue. This clonotype was sampled from an older man with non-small cell lung cancer. The CDR3 protein is CGSSFIRSINYGYTF. The CDR3 coding sequence is TGTGGCAGCAGCTTCATTAGATCGATTAACTATGGCTACACCTTC.